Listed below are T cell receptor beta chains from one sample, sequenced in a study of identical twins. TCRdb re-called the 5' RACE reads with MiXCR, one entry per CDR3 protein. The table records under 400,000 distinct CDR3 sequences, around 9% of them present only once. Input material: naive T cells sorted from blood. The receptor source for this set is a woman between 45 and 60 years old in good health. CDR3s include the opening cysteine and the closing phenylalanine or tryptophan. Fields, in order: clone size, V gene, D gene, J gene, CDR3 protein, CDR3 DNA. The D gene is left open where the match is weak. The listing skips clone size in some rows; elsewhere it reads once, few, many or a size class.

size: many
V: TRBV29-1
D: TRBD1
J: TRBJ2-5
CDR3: CSSRQGGETQYF
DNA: TGCAGCTCCCGACAGGGCGGAGAGACCCAGTACTTC

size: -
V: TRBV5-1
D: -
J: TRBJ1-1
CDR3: CASSLPRGEAFF
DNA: TGCGCCAGCAGCTTACCTAGAGGTGAAGCTTTCTTT

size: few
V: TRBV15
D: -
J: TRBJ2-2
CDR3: CATSRGTMPGELFF
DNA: TGTGCCACCAGCCGCGGGACGATGCCCGGGGAGCTGTTTTTT

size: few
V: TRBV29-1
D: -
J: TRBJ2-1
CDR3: CSVEGGEREQFF
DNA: TGCAGCGTGGAGGGGGGGGAGCGCGAGCAGTTCTTC

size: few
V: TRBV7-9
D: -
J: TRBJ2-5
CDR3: CASIRGNSGSETQYF
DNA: TGTGCCAGCATCCGGGGGAATTCAGGATCGGAGACCCAGTACTTC

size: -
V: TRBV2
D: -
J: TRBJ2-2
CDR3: CASSEVGLFTGELFF
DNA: TGTGCCAGCAGTGAAGTGGGACTGTTCACCGGGGAGCTGTTTTTT

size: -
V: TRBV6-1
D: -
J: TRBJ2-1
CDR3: CAATYNSYNEQFF
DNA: TGTGCCGCCACCTACAACTCCTACAATGAGCAGTTCTTC

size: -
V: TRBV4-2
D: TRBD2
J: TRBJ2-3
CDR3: CASSQDPAGDSTDTQYF
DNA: TGTGCCAGCAGCCAAGATCCAGCGGGGGATAGCACAGATACGCAGTATTTT

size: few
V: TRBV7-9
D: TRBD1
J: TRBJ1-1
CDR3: CASSSPIDRAPEAFF
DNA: TGTGCCAGCAGCTCCCCGATCGACAGGGCCCCTGAAGCTTTCTTT

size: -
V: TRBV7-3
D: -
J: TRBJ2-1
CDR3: CASRTRTSQYNEQFF
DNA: TGTGCCAGCAGGACTAGGACCTCCCAGTACAATGAGCAGTTCTTC

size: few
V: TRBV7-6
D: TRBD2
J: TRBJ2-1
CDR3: CASSLGTSGFYNEQFF
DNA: TGTGCCAGCAGCTTAGGGACTAGCGGGTTCTACAATGAGCAGTTCTTC

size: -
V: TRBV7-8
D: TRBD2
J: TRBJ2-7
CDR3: CASSGPRASGRAYYEQYF
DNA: TGTGCCAGCAGCGGGCCAAGGGCTAGCGGGAGGGCTTACTACGAGCAGTACTTC

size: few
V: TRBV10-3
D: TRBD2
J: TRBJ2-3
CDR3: CAISELERDPTDTQYF
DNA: TGTGCCATCAGTGAGCTCGAGCGGGACCCCACAGATACGCAGTATTTT

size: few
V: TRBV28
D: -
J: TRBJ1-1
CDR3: CASSPLNAEAFF
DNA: TGTGCCAGCAGTCCACTGAACGCTGAAGCTTTCTTT

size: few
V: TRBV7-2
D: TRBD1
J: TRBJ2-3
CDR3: CASSPLWGQGADTQYF
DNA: TGTGCCAGCAGCCCCTTATGGGGTCAGGGGGCAGATACGCAGTATTTT

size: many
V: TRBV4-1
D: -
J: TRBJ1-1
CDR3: CASSQDGGQLLATNTEAFF
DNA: TGCGCCAGCAGCCAAGATGGGGGGCAGCTCCTAGCGACGAACACTGAAGCTTTCTTT

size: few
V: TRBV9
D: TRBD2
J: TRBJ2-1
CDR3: CASSVVKGGVAGHNEQFF
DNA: TGTGCCAGCAGCGTAGTGAAAGGGGGGGTAGCGGGACACAATGAGCAGTTCTTC

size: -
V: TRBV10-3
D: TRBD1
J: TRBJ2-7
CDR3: CAIRSRDRGGEQYF
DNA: TGTGCCATCAGAAGCCGGGACAGGGGCGGCGAGCAGTACTTC